The 12 T cell receptor beta chains below were found in one sample sequenced in a study of Ad26.COV2.S vaccination and SARS-CoV-2 variants. The method was immunoSEQ multiplex PCR; TCRdb's version includes in-frame clones alone and lacks a portion of them. Found here are around 140,000 clones, roughly 88% of them singletons; the top ten hold 4.5% to 6%. The source was peripheral blood, collected after recovery from COVID-19. The receptor source for this set is a human donor who had recovered from COVID-19.

The chain links TRBV28 to TRBJ2-7; TRBD1 aligns across 12 bases. This CDR3 has 16 residues. The germline V gene has CDR1 MDHEN and CDR2 SYDVKM. Trimming cost V 6 bases and J 2 bases; bases outside gene matches: 8. In nucleotides, the CDR3 is TGTGCCAGCAGCCCAACCGGGACAGGGGGCACCTACGAGCAGTACTTC. Protein: CASSPTGTGGTYEQYF. Drawing the rest from reference TRBV28 and TRBJ2-7, the complete variable domain is DVKVTQSSRYLVKRTGEKVFLECVQDMDHENMFWYRQDPGLGLRLIYFSYDVKMKEKGDIPEGYSVSREKKERFSLILESASTNQTSMYLCASSPTGTGGTYEQYFGPGTRLTVT.

The chain employs TRBV5-4 and TRBJ2-5; 9 bases fit TRBD2. Germline CDR1 and CDR2: SGHNT and YYREEE (reference sequence). J was trimmed by 2 bases and V by 0 bases; bases with no gene match: 2. The CDR3 sequence is 15 residues long. The CDR3 coding sequence is TGTGCCAGCAGCTTGGTGGCGGGGGGGCAAGAGACCCAGTACTTC. Its translation: CASSLVAGGQETQYF.

V and J are TRBV29-1 and TRBJ1-1, with D uncertain. V dropped 4 bases and J dropped 5 bases, with 20 bases sitting between them. From germline, CDR1 is SQVTM and CDR2 ANQGSEA. CDR3 length: 15 amino acids. CDR3 residues: CSVVDGQSRRTEAFF. The CDR3 nucleotides read TGCAGCGTTGTGGATGGTCAATCCCGGCGGACTGAAGCTTTCTTT.

The chain is built from TRBV5-4 and TRBJ2-5, with 7 positions matching TRBD1. The germline CDR1 and CDR2 sequences are SGHNT and YYREEE (reference sequence). Trimming at V came to 3 bases and at J to 2 bases, leaving 4 bases not matched to a gene. This CDR3 region has 14 residues. The CDR3, as DNA: TGTGCCAGCAGCTGGAGGACAGGACAAGAGACCCAGTACTTC. Translated, it gives CASSWRTGQETQYF.

CDR3 DNA sequence: TGTGCCAGCGGACAGAGCTCTGGAAACACCATATATTTT. Its translation is CASGQSSGNTIYF. The chain links TRBV7-2 to TRBJ1-3; TRBD1 might be the D (6 bases). In germline, CDR1 is SGHTA, CDR2 FQGNSA. Trimming cost V 8 bases and J 0 bases, with 8 bases left between them. The CDR3 covers 13 residues.

The chain uses TRBV6-5 and TRBJ2-3, with D maybe TRBD2 (5 bases). Trimming removed 2 bases from V and 2 bases from J, with 11 bases in between. The V gene's germline CDR1 is MNHEY and CDR2 SVGAGI. The CDR3 spans 15 residues. The chain's CDR3 is CASSYDGRDTDTQYF. The CDR3 nucleotides read TGTGCCAGCAGTTACGATGGCCGGGACACAGATACGCAGTATTTT.

This clone has just a few counts. The rearrangement uses TRBV6-5 and TRBJ2-2; D is unclear. The CDR3 sequence is 11 residues long. Germline V CDR1 and CDR2: MNHEY, SVGAGI. The V end lost 5 bases, the J end lost 5 bases, and 3 bases lay between the germline ends. DNA for the CDR3: TGTGCCAGCAGTAAGACCGGGGAGCTGTTTTTT. This sequence encodes CASSKTGELFF.

The chain employs TRBV20-1 and TRBJ2-2; 8 bases agree with TRBD1. V was clipped by 3 bases and J by 7 bases; unmatched bases: 7. The CDR3 loop spans 14 amino acids. CDR1 and CDR2 from the germline V gene are DFQATT and SNEGSKA (reference sequence). In nucleotides, the CDR3 is TGCAGTGCTAGTTCAGGGGGCATTGTCGGGGAGCTGTTTTTT. It translates to CSASSGGIVGELFF.

The chain combines TRBV19 with TRBJ2-1, with D tentatively TRBD1 or TRBD2 (6 bases each). The germline V and J ends were trimmed by 6 bases and 2 bases, with 17 bases remaining between them. From germline, CDR1 is LNHDA and CDR2 SQIVND (reference sequence). This CDR3 contains 16 residues. This chain's CDR3 is CASSQLQGLTYNEQFF. The CDR3, as DNA: TGTGCCAGTAGCCAACTACAGGGACTTACCTACAATGAGCAGTTCTTC.

Points on this clone: Distinct nucleotide sequences in the sample also encode this CDR3. This chain links TRBV9 with TRBJ1-1; D remains ambiguous. The V gene lost 0 bases and the J gene lost 0 bases, with 3 bases spanning the gap. CDR3 length equals 13 residues. From germline, CDR1 is SGDLS and CDR2 YYNGEE. CDR3 coding DNA: TGTGCCAGCAGCGTAGAGGTGAACACTGAAGCTTTCTTT. This codes for CASSVEVNTEAFF.

This chain connects TRBV20-1 to TRBJ1-1, with D tentatively TRBD1 (5 bases). The CDR3 covers 14 residues. The germline gives CDR1 DFQATT, CDR2 SNEGSKA (reference sequence). The germline V and J ends were trimmed by 3 bases and 0 bases, with 11 bases remaining between them. CDR3 protein: CSASPQVMNTEAFF. The CDR3 bases are TGCAGTGCTAGTCCACAGGTCATGAACACTGAAGCTTTCTTT.

The chain recombines TRBV7-2 with TRBJ2-7; a weak D match, TRBD1 (6 bases). Germline CDR1 reads SGHTA; CDR2 reads FQGNSA. The length of the CDR3 is 16 residues. Trimming left V 5 bases short and J 2 bases short, with 19 bases between. CDR3 residues: CASSPPDSLPPYEQYF. The CDR3 region has the DNA TGTGCCAGCAGCCCCCCGGACAGTCTTCCTCCCTACGAGCAGTACTTC.